A single sample gave rise to the 17 T cell receptor beta chains below, sequenced in a study of blood T cell repertoires in COVID-19. The assay was immunoSEQ multiplex PCR, and TCRdb's table has in-frame clones only and misses some. The data hold fewer than 350,000 clones, with 88% observed a single time. Sequenced input: PBMCs or T cells enriched from blood (not recorded which). The receptors were gathered from a woman in her 30s who had recovered from COVID-19.

The J gene is TRBJ2-1, the V gene TRBV7-9, with D possibly being TRBD2 (5 bases). The CDR3 sequence is 15 residues long. CDR1 is SEHNR and CDR2 is FQNEAQ in the germline V gene (reference sequence). Trimming took off 3 bases at V and 7 bases at J, with 16 bases between the two ends. The CDR3 nucleotides are TGTGCCAGCAGCTTCAGGCTAGTGGAGGCAAATGAGCAGTTCTTC. Translated: CASSFRLVEANEQFF.

This clone was seen a handful of times. The V and J genes are TRBV7-2 and TRBJ2-3; a possible D gene is TRBD2 (7 bases). V lost 6 bases, J lost 5 bases, and 18 bases lay in between. Per germline, CDR1 SGHTA and CDR2 FQGNSA. The length of the CDR3 is 15 residues. The CDR3 region is CASRFIGGARDTQYF. Written as DNA, the CDR3 is TGTGCCAGCAGATTCATAGGGGGGGCTAGAGATACGCAGTATTTT.

This clone was counted once. The V and J genes are TRBV2 and TRBJ2-3; a weak D match, TRBD2 (6 bases). CDR3 length: 14 residues. Germline CDR1 and CDR2: SNHLY and FYNNEI. V was trimmed by 10 bases and J by 2 bases, leaving 16 bases between them. CDR3 region: CAIREEDVTDTQYF. The CDR3 coding sequence is TGTGCCATTAGGGAGGAAGACGTCACAGATACGCAGTATTTT. Full variable domain (outside the CDR3, taken from reference TRBV2 and TRBJ2-3): EPEVTQTPSHQVTQMGQEVILRCVPISNHLYFYWYRQILGQKVEFLVSFYNNEISEKSEIFDDQFSVERPDGSNFTLKIRSTKLEDSAMYFCAIREEDVTDTQYFGPGTRLTVL.

The gene calls are TRBV13 and TRBJ2-7; D is uncertain. The germline V and J ends were trimmed by 5 bases and 4 bases, with 15 bases remaining between them. Germline V gene data show CDR1 as PRHDT and CDR2 as FYEKMQ (reference sequence). The CDR3 extends over 14 amino acids. The DNA of the CDR3 is TGTGCCAGCAGCCCCCACGCGGTTGGATACGAGCAGTACTTC. Its protein is CASSPHAVGYEQYF. Using reference TRBV13 and TRBJ2-7 for the parts outside the CDR3, the full variable domain is AAGVIQSPRHLIKEKRETATLKCYPIPRHDTVYWYQQGPGQDPQFLISFYEKMQSDKGSIPDRFSAQQFSDYHSELNMSSLELGDSALYFCASSPHAVGYEQYFGPGTRLTVT.

This chain joins TRBV11-3 and TRBJ2-5, with TRBD1 matching 7 bases. The CDR3 runs to 16 residues. V lost 5 bases and J lost 4; bases outside the gene matches: 13. In germline, CDR1 is SGHNT, CDR2 YENEEA. CDR3 DNA: TGTGCCAGCAGCCTACGACAGGGCTGGCGCAGAGAGACCCAGTACTTC. It yields the protein CASSLRQGWRRETQYF.

This clone appeared a single time. This chain links TRBV28 with TRBJ1-2, with TRBD1 matching 9 bases. The CDR3 is made up of 18 amino acids. V gave up 6 bases and J gave up 0 bases; unmatched junction bases: 14. CDR1 is MDHEN, CDR2 SYDVKM, per germline. DNA for the CDR3: TGTGCCAGCAGACCTACAGGGGGCGGAGTGGGGCCTAACTATGGCTACACCTTC. Protein: CASRPTGGGVGPNYGYTF.

The V gene is TRBV27, the J gene TRBJ2-1, with TRBD1 matching 7 bases. This CDR3 comprises 17 residues. The junction had 12 bases not matched to a gene; V was cut back by 6 bases and J by 1 base. Germline V gives CDR1 MNHEY, CDR2 SMNVEV (reference sequence). CDR3: CASSLLPGTDSYNEQFF. DNA of the CDR3: TGTGCCAGCAGCTTACTCCCCGGGACAGATTCCTACAATGAGCAGTTCTTC.

This rearrangement joins TRBV4-3 to TRBJ1-2; weak D call: TRBD1 (5 bases). The CDR3 loop spans 14 amino acids. Per the germline V gene, CDR1 is LGHNA and CDR2 is YSLEER. The V and J ends lost 1 base and 8 bases respectively, with 14 bases between them. CDR3 loop: CASSQAPQGGGYTF. The DNA of the CDR3 is TGCGCCAGCAGCCAAGCCCCCCAGGGTGGAGGCTACACCTTC.

This chain links TRBV7-3 with TRBJ1-1, with 7 bases aligning to TRBD1. V was clipped by 4 bases and J by 2 bases; unmatched bases: 7. Germline values: CDR1 SGHTA, CDR2 FQGTGA. This CDR3 has 15 residues. The chain's CDR3 is CASSSGGQDNTEAFF. The CDR3 nucleotides are TGTGCCAGCAGCTCCGGTGGACAGGACAACACTGAAGCTTTCTTT.

The chain joins TRBV5-6 to TRBJ2-2; perhaps TRBD1 as D (6 bases). This CDR3 has 12 amino acids. V was shortened by 4 bases and J by 6 bases, with 7 bases between the two germline ends. CDR1 SGHDT and CDR2 YYEEEE come from the germline V gene. The CDR3 is CASSHRAGELFF. CDR3 coding DNA: TGTGCCAGCAGCCACAGGGCCGGGGAGCTGTTTTTT. Full variable domain (rest looked up from reference TRBV5-6 and TRBJ2-2): DAGVTQSPTHLIKTRGQQVTLRCSPKSGHDTVSWYQQALGQGPQFIFQYYEEEERQRGNFPDRFSGHQFPNYSSELNVNALLLGDSALYLCASSHRAGELFFGEGSRLTVL.

This clone was detected only a few times. Here the CDR3 reads CASSSDWSGELFF. As DNA, the CDR3 is TGTGCCAGCAGCTCTGACTGGTCCGGGGAGCTGTTTTTT. The rearrangement uses TRBV7-3 and TRBJ2-2; no firm D call. The ends were cut back, 4 bases at V and 6 bases at J, with 9 bases in the middle. The CDR3 extends over 13 amino acids. Germline V gives CDR1 SGHTA, CDR2 FQGTGA.

The chain combines TRBV6-2 or TRBV6-3 with TRBJ1-5, with D maybe TRBD1 (6 bases). This CDR3 spans 14 amino acids. Germline CDR1 MNHEY, CDR2 SVGEGT. Trimming removed 2 bases at V and 6 bases at J, with 11 bases between. The chain's CDR3 is CASSYTGFGQPQHF. The CDR3 DNA is TGTGCCAGCAGTTACACAGGGTTTGGTCAGCCCCAGCATTTT.

The gene calls are TRBV18 and TRBJ2-7; 10 positions agree with TRBD1. V lost 2 bases to trimming and J lost 3 bases; unmatched junction nucleotides: 10. The CDR3 covers 17 residues. Germline V gene lookup returns CDR1 KGHSH and CDR2 LQKENI. DNA for the CDR3: TGTGCCAGCTCACCAAAGACAGGGGGCGGTTATGGCTACGAGCAGTACTTC. Translating gives CASSPKTGGGYGYEQYF.

The CDR3 reads CASSLVRGWNTEAFF. As DNA, the CDR3 is TGTGCCAGCAGTTTAGTAAGGGGTTGGAACACTGAAGCTTTCTTT. V gene TRBV28 combines with J gene TRBJ1-1; TRBD1 is a possible D gene (5 bases). Trimming took 2 bases from V and 1 from J, leaving 11 bases between them. The CDR3 contains 15 residues. Germline V gives CDR1 MDHEN, CDR2 SYDVKM. The entire variable domain, with the rest obtained from reference TRBV28 and TRBJ1-1, is as follows: DVKVTQSSRYLVKRTGEKVFLECVQDMDHENMFWYRQDPGLGLRLIYFSYDVKMKEKGDIPEGYSVSREKKERFSLILESASTNQTSMYLCASSLVRGWNTEAFFGQGTRLTVV.

V gene TRBV28 combines with J gene TRBJ1-1; TRBD1 matches 8 bases. Germline V gene sequence: CDR1 MDHEN, CDR2 SYDVKM. V shed 7 bases and J 4 bases; nucleotides not matched to a gene: 8. This CDR3 region has 14 residues. Here the CDR3 DNA reads TGTGCCAGCACCTCAGGGGGCTCGAGCACTGAAGCTTTCTTT. It codes for CASTSGGSSTEAFF.

This clone has a handful of counts. This chain connects TRBV18 to TRBJ1-3; the D is unclear. Trimming took 0 bases from V and 4 from J, leaving 4 bases between them. CDR3 length equals 13 residues. Germline CDR1 is KGHSH and CDR2 is LQKENI. The CDR3 bases are TGTGCCAGCTCACCACCGGCAGGAAACACCATATATTTT. It translates to CASSPPAGNTIYF.

This clone was counted a single time. The rearrangement links TRBV7-9 to TRBJ1-5; a possible D gene is TRBD1 (6 bases). Germline lookup yields CDR1 SEHNR and CDR2 FQNEAQ (reference sequence). The CDR3 consists of 14 residues. V was pared by 5 bases and J by 4 bases, with 12 bases between. The chain's CDR3 is CASSIQGPNQPQHF. The CDR3, as DNA: TGTGCCAGCAGCATCCAGGGGCCTAATCAGCCCCAGCATTTT.